The 29 T cell receptor beta chains listed next were all sequenced from one sample in a study of blood T cell repertoires in COVID-19. The protocol was immunoSEQ multiplex PCR, while the TCRdb copy is restricted to in-frame clones and leaves out a portion. This sample has around 300,000 clones, with about 90% found just once. Sequenced material: PBMCs or T cells enriched from blood (not recorded which). These receptors all stem from a woman in her 30s who had recovered from COVID-19.

The chain recombines TRBV4-1 with TRBJ1-2; TRBD1 matches 8 bases. Germline CDR1 and CDR2: MGHRA and YSYEKL. The length of the CDR3 is 17 residues. Trimming took 1 base from V and 1 from J; bases not matched to a gene: 8. The chain's CDR3 is CASSQGTGLPYNYGYTF. For the CDR3, the DNA is TGCGCCAGCAGCCAAGGGACAGGGTTACCTTATAACTATGGCTACACCTTC.

V and J are TRBV18 and TRBJ1-1; TRBD1 agrees at 8 bases. The germline CDR1 and CDR2 sequences are KGHSH and LQKENI. The CDR3 length is 18 residues. Trimming at V came to 4 bases and at J to 0 bases, leaving 13 bases not matched to a gene. The DNA for the CDR3 is TGTGCCAGCTCACGAAACAGGGGGGATTCCCACATGAACACTGAAGCTTTCTTT. Its protein is CASSRNRGDSHMNTEAFF.

The V and J genes are TRBV10-3 and TRBJ1-1, with D possibly being TRBD1 (5 bases). V was trimmed by 6 bases and J by 1 base, leaving 15 bases between them. The germline gives CDR1 ENHRY, CDR2 SYGVKD. The CDR3 consists of 15 residues. The chain's CDR3 is CAISRTPTQNTEAFF. For the CDR3, the DNA is TGTGCCATCAGCCGGACACCGACCCAGAACACTGAAGCTTTCTTT.

This clone was seen a single time. The chain combines TRBV5-1 with TRBJ1-6; D perhaps matches TRBD1 (5 bases). There are 15 residues in the CDR3. Trimming left V 0 bases short and J 7 bases short, with 11 bases between. Germline CDR1 and CDR2: SGHRS and YFSETQ. CDR3 nucleotides: TGCGCCAGCAGCTTGGCCCAGGGAACCAATTCACCCCTCCACTTT. This translates into CASSLAQGTNSPLHF. The full variable domain, with the rest looked up from reference TRBV5-1 and TRBJ1-6, is KAGVTQTPRYLIKTRGQQVTLSCSPISGHRSVSWYQQTPGQGLQFLFEYFSETQRNKGNFPGRFSGRQFSNSRSEMNVSTLELGDSALYLCASSLAQGTNSPLHFGNGTRLTVT.

The chain joins TRBV5-1 to TRBJ1-1; unclear D gene. This CDR3 is 12 amino acids long. Trimming shortened V by 5 bases and J by 5 bases, and 10 bases separated the two germline ends. The germline V gene encodes CDR1 SGHRS and CDR2 YFSETQ. CDR3: CASREGRTEAFF. CDR3 coding DNA: TGCGCCAGCAGAGAAGGGAGGACTGAAGCTTTCTTT.

CDR3: CASSVSPSVAHSYEQYF. CDR3 bases: TGTGCCAGCAGCGTAAGCCCATCGGTAGCGCATTCCTACGAGCAGTACTTC. The chain employs TRBV9 and TRBJ2-7; D may be TRBD2 (5 bases). V lost 1 base, J lost 1 base, and 18 bases lay in between. CDR1 SGDLS and CDR2 YYNGEE come from the germline V gene. The CDR3 loop spans 17 amino acids.

The V and J genes are TRBV7-9 and TRBJ1-2; D perhaps matches TRBD1 (5 bases). This CDR3 has 14 residues. Germline CDR1 and CDR2: SEHNR and FQNEAQ (reference sequence). Between the trimmed V and J ends, which lost 1 base and 6 bases, there was a span of 12 bases. CDR3 protein: CASSLVDKGNGYTF. For the CDR3, the DNA is TGTGCCAGCAGCTTAGTCGACAAGGGGAATGGCTACACCTTC.

Points on this clone: Compared with germline, one end of the junction differs, possibly owing to a read error. The gene calls are TRBV14 and TRBJ1-5, with 9 bases that match TRBD1. The CDR3 contains 15 residues. Germline V gene data show CDR1 as SGHDN and CDR2 as FVKESK. CDR3 protein: CASPRDRDSNQPQHF. CDR3 sequence (DNA): TGCGCATCCCCCCGGGACAGGGATAGCAATCAGCCCCAGCATTTT.

J is TRBJ2-3 and V is TRBV5-1, with 13 bases aligning to TRBD2. This CDR3 is 16 amino acids long. Trimming cost V 4 bases and J 3 bases; bases outside gene matches: 5. Germline V gene lookup returns CDR1 SGHRS and CDR2 YFSETQ. CDR3 loop: CASSGLAGAWTDTQYF. DNA for the CDR3: TGCGCCAGCAGCGGACTAGCGGGAGCGTGGACAGATACGCAGTATTTT. Together with reference TRBV5-1 and TRBJ2-3, the CDR3 gives the full variable domain: KAGVTQTPRYLIKTRGQQVTLSCSPISGHRSVSWYQQTPGQGLQFLFEYFSETQRNKGNFPGRFSGRQFSNSRSEMNVSTLELGDSALYLCASSGLAGAWTDTQYFGPGTRLTVL.

The chain links TRBV7-8 to TRBJ2-7; D may be TRBD1 (6 bases). Germline assignment: CDR1 SGHVS and CDR2 FQNEAQ. CDR3 length equals 14 residues. With 5 bases removed from V and 1 base from J, the gap between germline ends came to 12 bases. The CDR3 sequence: CASSARQVSYEQYF. CDR3 coding DNA: TGTGCCAGCAGCGCTAGACAGGTTTCCTACGAGCAGTACTTC.

This clone came up once. J is TRBJ1-2 and V is TRBV5-1, with D possibly being TRBD1 (6 bases). Trimming took 1 base from V and 4 from J, leaving 11 bases between them. CDR3 length: 14 residues. Germline V gives CDR1 SGHRS, CDR2 YFSETQ. CDR3 in amino acids: CASSLNRGAYGYTF. The CDR3 DNA is TGCGCCAGCAGCTTGAATCGGGGGGCCTATGGCTACACCTTC.

In nucleotides, the CDR3 is TGTGCCAGCAGCCGTCCAGACAGGTACAATGAGCAGTTCTTC. As protein: CASSRPDRYNEQFF. This chain connects TRBV7-2 to TRBJ2-1; tentatively, D is TRBD1 (6 bases). Germline V lookup: CDR1 SGHTA, CDR2 FQGNSA. V dropped 5 bases and J dropped 4 bases, with 12 bases sitting between them. The CDR3 spans 14 residues.

V is TRBV7-9 and J is TRBJ2-1; 9 bases align to TRBD2. The germline V gene has CDR1 SEHNR and CDR2 FQNEAQ (reference sequence). The CDR3 covers 18 residues. J gave up 4 bases and V 7 bases, and 17 bases lay outside the gene matches. The CDR3 region is CASTMGTSFGGFYNEQFF. CDR3 nucleotide sequence: TGTGCCAGCACTATGGGGACTAGCTTCGGGGGTTTTTACAATGAGCAGTTCTTC.

This chain connects TRBV5-1 to TRBJ1-1; 9 bases are a match to TRBD1. CDR1 and CDR2 (germline): SGHRS, YFSETQ. Germline trimming cut 4 bases from V and 8 bases from J; bases unmatched to any gene: 9. This CDR3 is 14 amino acids long. The CDR3 coding sequence is TGCGCCAGCAGCACCCAGGACGGGACAGGGGAAGCTTTCTTT. Translated, it gives CASSTQDGTGEAFF.

This chain uses TRBV23-1 with TRBJ1-5; D not certain. TRBV23-1 is filed as an ORF, its function uncertain. V shed 2 bases and J shed 9 bases, with 17 bases lying between them. The CDR3 runs to 15 residues. In nucleotides, the CDR3 is TGCGCCAGCAGTCAACGAGGGATCCAGCCACCGCCCCAGCATTTT. Translation: CASSQRGIQPPPQHF.

This sequence joins TRBV7-9 and TRBJ1-1; 8 nucleotides align to TRBD1. CDR3 length: 15 amino acids. V lost 5 bases to trimming and J lost 5 bases; unmatched junction nucleotides: 10. Germline values: CDR1 SEHNR, CDR2 FQNEAQ (reference sequence). The CDR3 region is CASSPGGQGWTEAFF. The CDR3 nucleotides are TGTGCCAGCAGCCCAGGTGGACAGGGCTGGACTGAAGCTTTCTTT.

The chain links TRBV19 to TRBJ1-1; D might be TRBD1 (5 bases). The CDR3 spans 14 residues. From germline, CDR1 is LNHDA and CDR2 SQIVND (reference sequence). Between the trimmed V and J ends, which lost 8 bases and 4 bases, there was a span of 17 bases. CDR3 amino acids: CASGTYRTTTEAFF. The CDR3 DNA reads as TGTGCCAGTGGGACTTATCGGACGACCACTGAAGCTTTCTTT.

The chain joins TRBV10-1 to TRBJ2-2, with D tentatively TRBD1 (6 bases). The germline V gene has CDR1 WNHNN and CDR2 SYGVQD (reference sequence). V gave up 3 bases and J gave up 5 bases, with 10 bases separating them. This CDR3 has 14 residues. CDR3 in amino acids: CASSDGGGTGELFF. The CDR3, as DNA: TGCGCCAGCAGTGATGGGGGCGGAACCGGGGAGCTGTTTTTT.

V and J are TRBV7-2 and TRBJ2-2; TRBD2 matches at 15 bases. The CDR3 has 19 amino acids. CDR1 and CDR2 (germline): SGHTA, FQGNSA. V shed 8 bases and J 4 bases; nucleotides not matched to a gene: 14. The CDR3 DNA is TGTGCCAGCGGAACAAGGACTAGCGGGAGGGCCGGGGGCACCGGGGAGCTGTTTTTT. Translated, it gives CASGTRTSGRAGGTGELFF. Drawing the rest from reference TRBV7-2 and TRBJ2-2, the complete variable domain is GAGVSQSPSNKVTEKGKDVELRCDPISGHTALYWYRQSLGQGLEFLIYFQGNSAPDKSGLPSDRFSAERTGGSVSTLTIQRTQQEDSAVYLCASGTRTSGRAGGTGELFFGEGSRLTVL.

This chain uses TRBV19 with TRBJ1-1; D remains unclear. This CDR3 region has 13 residues. V lost 4 bases, J lost 3 bases, and 9 bases lay in between. Germline-derived CDR1 and CDR2 are LNHDA and SQIVND (reference sequence). CDR3 nucleotide sequence: TGTGCCAGTAGTAGAGCAGGCCACACTGAAGCTTTCTTT. It yields the protein CASSRAGHTEAFF.

The chain recombines TRBV6-4 with TRBJ1-6; TRBD1 matches 7 bases. The CDR3 extends over 14 amino acids. V was clipped by 2 bases and J by 7 bases; unmatched bases: 2. The germline gives CDR1 MRHNA, CDR2 SNTAGT. Here the CDR3 DNA reads TGTGCCAGCAGTGACCGGGACAGAAATTCACCCCTCCACTTT. Translating it yields CASSDRDRNSPLHF.

This clone was counted a few times. The chain is built from TRBV4-1 and TRBJ1-5; TRBD1 matches at 7 bases. Germline CDR1 is MGHRA and CDR2 is YSYEKL. The V segment lost 2 bases and the J segment 0 bases; nucleotides outside the gene matches: 7. The CDR3 spans 17 residues. Written as DNA, the CDR3 is TGCGCCAGCAGCCAATCACCCGGGACAGATAGCAATCAGCCCCAGCATTTT. This codes for CASSQSPGTDSNQPQHF.

V is TRBV28 and J is TRBJ2-7; D remains unclear. In germline, CDR1 is MDHEN, CDR2 SYDVKM. The CDR3 runs to 13 residues. Deletions cut 5 bases from V and 3 bases from J, with 11 bases between. This CDR3 reads CASSNSGVYEQYF. The CDR3 nucleotides are TGTGCCAGCAGTAACTCGGGTGTCTACGAGCAGTACTTC.

This chain connects TRBV28 to TRBJ2-7; 9 nucleotides line up with TRBD1. CDR1 and CDR2 (germline): MDHEN, SYDVKM. This CDR3 is 14 amino acids long. The ends lost 6 bases at V and 2 bases at J; junction bases unmatched: 5. The CDR3 nucleotides read TGTGCCAGCAGCTCCGGACAGGGGACCTACGAGCAGTACTTC. It specifies CASSSGQGTYEQYF.

The CDR3 DNA follows: TGTGCCAGCAGCTTGGGCCAGGGAGGCTTGGATACGCAGTATTTT. This sequence encodes CASSLGQGGLDTQYF. V is TRBV5-8 and J is TRBJ2-3; D might be TRBD2 (6 bases). V was clipped by 0 bases and J by 6 bases, with 14 bases between them. Germline CDR1 is SGHTS and CDR2 is YDEGEE. The CDR3 loop spans 15 amino acids.

As concerns this clone: At one end the junction does not follow the germline gene, possibly because of a read error. The chain uses TRBV11-2 and TRBJ1-1; TRBD1 agrees at 8 bases. The CDR3 is 12 amino acids. Per germline, CDR1 SGHAT and CDR2 FQNNGV. CDR3 sequence reads: CASSLVGTGYAF. In nucleotides, the CDR3 is TGTGCCAGCAGCTTAGTTGGGACAGGATACGCCTTT.

The gene calls are TRBV10-3 and TRBJ2-7, with D possibly TRBD1 on 6 matching bases. Germline CDR1 ENHRY, CDR2 SYGVKD. The CDR3 contains 14 residues. V was clipped by 0 bases and J by 4 bases, with 10 bases between them. This chain's CDR3 is CAISESRTVYEQYF. CDR3 nucleotide sequence: TGTGCCATCAGTGAGTCGAGGACAGTTTACGAGCAGTACTTC.

This clone was counted between two and nine times. The gene calls are TRBV9 and TRBJ1-5; TRBD1 matches 8 bases. The germline gives CDR1 SGDLS, CDR2 YYNGEE. V was pared by 0 bases and J by 4 bases, with 6 bases of the junction left unmatched. The CDR3 is 16 amino acids. The CDR3 DNA reads as TGTGCCAGCAGCGTAGGGTCGGGACAGGATAATCAGCCCCAGCATTTT. Amino acid sequence: CASSVGSGQDNQPQHF.

V usage is TRBV3-1 (or the pseudogene TRBV3-2) and J usage is TRBJ2-3; tentatively, D is TRBD1 (5 bases). CDR3 length equals 16 residues. Trimming took off 4 bases at V and 0 bases at J, with 14 bases between the two ends. The germline V gene encodes CDR1 LGHDT and CDR2 YNNKEL (reference sequence). DNA of the CDR3: TGTGCCAGCAGCCCATACCAGCAGGGCAGCACAGATACGCAGTATTTT. Its translation: CASSPYQQGSTDTQYF.